This T cell receptor (beta chain) derives from a study of T cells after yellow fever vaccination. MiXCR, run by TCRdb on the 5' RACE reads, gives a single entry per CDR3 protein. The sample has under 550,000 distinct CDR3 sequences; roughly a fifth are singletons. J gave up 2 bases and V 5 bases, and 2 bases lay outside the gene matches. Germline CDR1 and CDR2: SQVTM and ANQGSEA. The CDR3 length is 12 residues. The sequences come from PBMCs, collected about 21 days after the first yellow fever vaccination. V usage is TRBV29-1 and J usage is TRBJ2-7, with 8 nucleotides matching TRBD1. This TCR came from a man in his late teens or twenties who received the YFV17D yellow fever vaccine. CDR3 loop: CSVRTGTYEQYF. CDR3 nucleotide sequence: TGCAGCGTTAGGACAGGGACCTACGAGCAGTACTTC.